This is a list of T cell receptor beta chains from one sample in a study of graft-versus-host responses after intestinal transplantation. Method: immunoSEQ multiplex PCR; TCRdb's copy keeps in-frame clones and lacks some. The data hold around 7,800 clones, with 68% observed a single time. Sequenced here: ileum tissue, sampled 55 days after transplant. These receptors were collected from a human patient who received an intestinal transplant, so some T cells may come from the graft donor. CDR3s include the opening cysteine and the closing phenylalanine or tryptophan. The D gene is left open where the match is weak. For some rows the clone size is stated as once, few or many, or as a class when expanded; others skip it.

length: 15
J: TRBJ2-2
V: TRBV19
D: -
size: -
DNA: TGTGCCAGTAGTATCGGGGTACGGGTTACCGGGGAGCTGTTTTTT
CDR3: CASSIGVRVTGELFF

length: 15
J: TRBJ2-1
V: TRBV10-2
D: TRBD1
size: -
DNA: TGCGCCAGCAGTGAGACAGGGGGCGACTACAATGAGCAGTTCTTC
CDR3: CASSETGGDYNEQFF

length: 15
J: TRBJ2-1
V: TRBV5-4
D: TRBD1
size: -
DNA: TGTGCCAGCAGCTTGTCACAGGGGGCCTACAATGAGCAGTTCTTC
CDR3: CASSLSQGAYNEQFF

length: 16
J: TRBJ2-5
V: TRBV4-1
D: TRBD1
size: -
DNA: TGCGCCAGCAGTCTGCTTCCGGGACAGGGGGTAGAGACCCAGTACTTC
CDR3: CASSLLPGQGVETQYF

length: 15
J: TRBJ2-1
V: TRBV6-5
D: TRBD1
size: few
DNA: TGTGCCAGCACCCTAGACGGGGACAGGGGATCTGAGCAGTTCTTC
CDR3: CASTLDGDRGSEQFF

length: 13
J: TRBJ1-6
V: TRBV19
D: TRBD1
size: -
DNA: TGTGCCAGTAGACAGGACAGGGATTCACCCCTCCACTTT
CDR3: CASRQDRDSPLHF

length: 12
J: TRBJ2-2
V: TRBV28
D: -
size: -
DNA: TGTGCCAGCAGTTCGAGGCTAGGGGAGCTGTTTTTT
CDR3: CASSSRLGELFF

length: 12
J: TRBJ2-1
V: TRBV6-5
D: -
size: once
DNA: TGTGCCAGCAGATCCGTGGGGCCAGAGCAGTTCTTC
CDR3: CASRSVGPEQFF

length: 14
J: TRBJ1-6
V: TRBV7-9
D: -
size: -
DNA: TGTGCCAGCAGCTTAATGGGCGACAATTCACCCCTCCACTTT
CDR3: CASSLMGDNSPLHF

length: 14
J: TRBJ2-1
V: TRBV4-1
D: -
size: few
DNA: TGCGCCAGCAGCCGGCGACTAGTCGCTACTGAGCAGTTCTTC
CDR3: CASSRRLVATEQFF

length: 17
J: TRBJ1-2
V: TRBV7-9
D: -
size: -
DNA: TGTGCCAGCAGTCTTAATCGTGCCGGACACAATAACTATGGCTACACCTTC
CDR3: CASSLNRAGHNNYGYTF

length: 19
J: TRBJ1-1
V: TRBV7-2
D: -
size: -
DNA: TGTGCCAGCAGAGATCGGGGGTCTAACTCCAGGTACCTTCCGGAGGAAGCTTTCTTT
CDR3: CASRDRGSNSRYLPEEAFF

length: 14
J: TRBJ1-3
V: TRBV30
D: -
size: -
DNA: TGTGCCTGGAGTGTCCTTTCCGGGTGGAACACCATATATTTT
CDR3: CAWSVLSGWNTIYF

length: 14
J: TRBJ1-1
V: TRBV6-5
D: -
size: -
DNA: TGTGCCAGCTTTGAGGCGCAGTCGAACACTGAAGCTTTCTTT
CDR3: CASFEAQSNTEAFF

length: 14
J: TRBJ1-1
V: TRBV13
D: -
size: few
DNA: TGTGCCAGCAGCTTAGGCCCGACAAACACTGAAGCTTTCTTT
CDR3: CASSLGPTNTEAFF

length: 15
J: TRBJ2-2
V: TRBV9
D: TRBD2
size: -
DNA: TGTGCCAGCAGCGTAGTCGGGGGGGGCACCGGGGAGCTGTTTTTT
CDR3: CASSVVGGGTGELFF

length: 13
J: TRBJ2-3
V: TRBV6-1
D: -
size: -
DNA: TGTGCCAGCGCCCGTCAGGGTTACGATACGCAGTATTTT
CDR3: CASARQGYDTQYF

length: 12
J: TRBJ2-1
V: TRBV27
D: -
size: medium-sized
DNA: TGTGCCAGCAGTTTGGGAGAAAATGAGCAGTTCTTC
CDR3: CASSLGENEQFF

length: 12
J: TRBJ1-1
V: TRBV7-9
D: -
size: few
DNA: TGTGCCAGCAGAATAATGAACACTGAAGCTTTCTTT
CDR3: CASRIMNTEAFF

length: 15
J: TRBJ2-1
V: TRBV7-6
D: TRBD2
size: -
DNA: TGTGCCAGCAGCTCCTCTAGCGGCAACTACAATGAGCAGTTCTTC
CDR3: CASSSSSGNYNEQFF

length: 12
J: TRBJ2-5
V: TRBV7-9
D: -
size: -
DNA: TGTGCCAGCAGCTCAGGTCGGGAGACCCAGTACTTC
CDR3: CASSSGRETQYF

length: 19
J: TRBJ2-3
V: TRBV9
D: TRBD2
size: -
DNA: TGTGCCAGCAGCGTAGCACACCGAGGACTAGCGGGGAGCACAGATACGCAGTATTTT
CDR3: CASSVAHRGLAGSTDTQYF